These 23 T cell receptor beta chains share one sample of origin, sequenced in a study of blood T cell repertoires in COVID-19. Assay: immunoSEQ multiplex PCR; the TCRdb copy retains only in-frame clones and omits some. The table records fewer than 300,000 clones, over 70% of them present only once. The sequencing sample was made of peripheral blood. These receptors were taken from a woman aged 80 or over with acute or convalescent COVID-19.

V usage is TRBV6-6 and J usage is TRBJ2-3; tentatively, D is TRBD2 (6 bases). Deletions cut 6 bases from V and 4 bases from J, with 20 bases between. Germline V gives CDR1 MNHNY, CDR2 SVGAGI (reference sequence). The CDR3 totals 16 residues. CDR3: CASRNGGFSTADTQYF. DNA of the CDR3: TGTGCCAGCAGAAATGGGGGGTTTTCGACCGCAGATACGCAGTATTTT.

This chain connects TRBV5-1 to TRBJ1-2; D is perhaps TRBD1 (6 bases). V was trimmed by 0 bases and J by 8 bases, leaving 17 bases between them. CDR3 length equals 15 residues. The germline CDR1 and CDR2 sequences are SGHRS and YFSETQ. The CDR3 is CASSLEGHRQEGYTF. CDR3 coding DNA: TGCGCCAGCAGCTTGGAGGGACACCGCCAGGAGGGCTACACCTTC.

V usage is TRBV3-1 (or the pseudogene TRBV3-2) and J usage is TRBJ2-5; 12 nucleotides align to TRBD2. Germline CDR1 and CDR2: LGHDT and YNNKEL (reference sequence). The CDR3 length is 17 residues. J was trimmed by 4 bases and V by 4 bases; bases with no gene match: 10. CDR3 amino acids: CASSPSSGGAVTETQYF. The CDR3 DNA sequence: TGTGCCAGCAGCCCCTCTAGCGGGGGGGCGGTCACAGAGACCCAGTACTTC.

This clone was seen only a few times. V usage is TRBV5-1 and J usage is TRBJ1-5, with D tentatively TRBD1 (6 bases). This CDR3 spans 16 amino acids. The V gene lost 3 bases and the J gene lost 0 bases, with 13 bases spanning the gap. CDR1 and CDR2 (germline): SGHRS, YFSETQ. Here the CDR3 DNA reads TGCGCCAGCAGCTCCCGGGACAATTATAGCAATCAGCCCCAGCATTTT. This encodes CASSSRDNYSNQPQHF.

This chain joins TRBV19 and TRBJ2-7; TRBD2 agrees at 8 bases. The trim removed 7 bases at V and 2 bases at J, leaving 7 bases unmatched. Per germline, CDR1 LNHDA and CDR2 SQIVND (reference sequence). The CDR3 runs to 14 residues. The CDR3 reads CASTSAGGPYEQYF. The CDR3 DNA follows: TGTGCCAGTACGTCGGCGGGAGGTCCCTACGAGCAGTACTTC.

The chain is built from TRBV19 and TRBJ1-2; 7 bases fit TRBD1. J was trimmed by 8 bases and V by 6 bases; bases with no gene match: 9. The CDR3 covers 13 residues. In germline, CDR1 is LNHDA, CDR2 SQIVND (reference sequence). CDR3 region: CASSPVGTDGYTF. As DNA, the CDR3 is TGTGCCAGTAGCCCCGTCGGGACAGACGGCTACACCTTC.

The rearrangement joins TRBV30 to TRBJ1-2; D remains unclear. CDR1 is GTSNPN, CDR2 SVGIG, per germline (reference sequence). The CDR3 consists of 12 residues. V was clipped by 2 bases and J by 4 bases, with 8 bases between them. The CDR3 region is CAWSLQFYGYTF. CDR3 DNA sequence: TGTGCCTGGAGTTTGCAGTTCTATGGCTACACCTTC.

The genes are TRBV4-1 and TRBJ2-6, with 11 positions matching TRBD2. The CDR3 contains 18 residues. Germline values: CDR1 MGHRA, CDR2 YSYEKL. V gave up 1 base and J gave up 3 bases; unmatched junction bases: 5. The CDR3, as DNA: TGCGCCAGCAGCCAAGGGTTACTAGCGGGAGTTGGGGCCAACGTCCTGACTTTC. Amino acid sequence: CASSQGLLAGVGANVLTF.

J is TRBJ2-7 and V is TRBV6-5; D possibly corresponds to TRBD2 (6 bases). V lost 6 bases and J lost 0, with 15 bases in between. This CDR3 has 15 amino acids. The germline V gene encodes CDR1 MNHEY and CDR2 SVGAGI. The chain's CDR3 is CASSAPGLSSYEQYF. CDR3 DNA: TGTGCCAGCAGCGCTCCGGGACTGAGCTCCTACGAGCAGTACTTC.

The rearrangement uses TRBV15 and TRBJ1-1; 8 bases fit TRBD1. Per the germline V gene, CDR1 is LNHNV and CDR2 is YYDKDF (reference sequence). CDR3 length: 15 amino acids. The J segment lost 4 bases and the V segment lost 1 base, leaving 5 bases of the junction unmatched. The CDR3 reads CATSRARQGSTEAFF. The CDR3 DNA reads TGTGCCACCAGCAGAGCCAGACAGGGGAGCACTGAAGCTTTCTTT.

The chain carries TRBV7-8 and TRBJ1-1; D perhaps matches TRBD1 (5 bases). V shed 1 base and J shed 5 bases, with 8 bases lying between them. Germline CDR1 SGHVS, CDR2 FQNEAQ. The CDR3 runs 13 residues. Here the CDR3 reads CASSLGGGTEAFF. As DNA, the CDR3 is TGTGCCAGCAGCTTAGGGGGGGGTACTGAAGCTTTCTTT.

This clone was counted only a few times. This chain uses TRBV2 with TRBJ2-1, with 9 positions matching TRBD1. This CDR3 contains 16 residues. V shed 4 bases and J 5 bases; nucleotides not matched to a gene: 9. Germline loops: CDR1 SNHLY, CDR2 FYNNEI. The CDR3 sequence: CASSGSTGGANNEQFF. As DNA, the CDR3 is TGTGCCAGCAGTGGGTCCACAGGGGGCGCAAACAATGAGCAGTTCTTC.

The gene calls are TRBV6-1 and TRBJ2-1; D call uncertain. The CDR3 totals 12 residues. V was clipped by 2 bases and J by 6 bases, with 5 bases between them. Germline V CDR1 and CDR2: MNHNS, SASEGT. The CDR3: CASSENSNEQFF. CDR3 bases: TGTGCCAGCAGTGAAAACAGCAATGAGCAGTTCTTC.

The rearrangement joins TRBV23-1 to TRBJ2-1; possibly TRBD1 for D (6 bases). TRBV23-1 is marked as an open reading frame, function uncertain. This CDR3 spans 18 amino acids. The V end lost 0 bases, the J end lost 4 bases, and 19 bases lay between the germline ends. In nucleotides, the CDR3 is TGCGCCAGCAGTCAATCGGTAAGGGGGTACGACCGATACAATGAGCAGTTCTTC. Encoded protein: CASSQSVRGYDRYNEQFF.

The chain links TRBV18 to TRBJ1-2, with a possible D match to TRBD1 (6 bases). This CDR3 comprises 14 residues. CDR1 is KGHSH, CDR2 LQKENI, per germline. Trimming shortened V by 6 bases and J by 2 bases, and 13 bases separated the two germline ends. CDR3 coding DNA: TGTGCCAGCTCTTCCGGACAGACAAACTATGGCTACACCTTC. This translates into CASSSGQTNYGYTF.

This chain joins TRBV15 and TRBJ1-2, with D possibly being TRBD1 (6 bases). Germline V gene data show CDR1 as LNHNV and CDR2 as YYDKDF (reference sequence). This CDR3 contains 13 residues. V lost 3 bases, J lost 8 bases, and 13 bases lay in between. The CDR3 coding sequence is TGTGCCACCAGCAGGGACAGTTCCGGGGGCTACACCTTC. This gives the protein CATSRDSSGGYTF.

This clone was seen a handful of times. V is TRBV13 and J is TRBJ1-3; 9 positions match TRBD1. With V trimmed by 6 bases and J by 2 bases, 8 bases remained unmatched. Germline CDR1 and CDR2: PRHDT and FYEKMQ (reference sequence). The CDR3 extends over 16 amino acids. In DNA form, the CDR3 reads TGTGCCAGCAGACCGGGACAGGGTCGTACTGGAAACACCATATATTTT. It is translated as CASRPGQGRTGNTIYF.

This chain's CDR3 is CASSPNQGLNEKLFF. CDR3 sequence (DNA): TGTGCCAGCAGCCCAAACCAGGGTTTAAATGAAAAACTGTTTTTT. This chain connects TRBV3-1 (or the pseudogene TRBV3-2) to TRBJ1-4; D may be TRBD1 (5 bases). The CDR3 is 15 residues long. Germline values: CDR1 LGHDT, CDR2 YNNKEL (reference sequence). Trimming stripped 4 bases from V and 5 bases from J, with 14 bases between.

The V gene is TRBV4-3, the J gene TRBJ1-1; a weak D match, TRBD1 (5 bases). The CDR3 is 16 residues long. Germline CDR1 is LGHNA and CDR2 is YSLEER. Trimming left V 1 base short and J 4 bases short, with 16 bases between. This chain's CDR3 is CASSQGTPSRATEAFF. The CDR3 DNA is TGCGCCAGCAGCCAAGGGACACCCTCTAGGGCCACTGAAGCTTTCTTT.

To note about this clone: The sample contains more than one DNA sequence encoding this CDR3. This rearrangement joins TRBV3-1 (or the pseudogene TRBV3-2) to TRBJ2-2; D unclear. V dropped 1 base and J dropped 4 bases, with 4 bases sitting between them. This CDR3 region has 13 residues. The germline V gene encodes CDR1 LGHDT and CDR2 YNNKEL (reference sequence). The CDR3 loop reads CASSQVRTGELFF. CDR3 nucleotide sequence: TGTGCCAGCAGCCAAGTCCGCACCGGGGAGCTGTTTTTT.

The V gene is TRBV11-3, the J gene TRBJ1-1; TRBD1 matches at 8 bases. J was trimmed by 1 base and V by 5 bases; bases with no gene match: 9. From germline, CDR1 is SGHNT and CDR2 YENEEA. This CDR3 is 16 amino acids long. CDR3 nucleotides: TGTGCCAGCAGCCGCGGTTCCAGGGGGCCGAACACTGAAGCTTTCTTT. Translation gives CASSRGSRGPNTEAFF.

This clone was counted between two and nine times. The gene calls are TRBV19 and TRBJ1-3; 9 bases map to TRBD1. The V segment lost 2 bases and the J segment 0 bases; nucleotides outside the gene matches: 5. This CDR3 region has 17 residues. CDR1 and CDR2 (germline): LNHDA, SQIVND (reference sequence). The CDR3 sequence is CASSITGTGFSGNTIYF. CDR3 DNA: TGTGCCAGTAGTATAACTGGGACAGGGTTCTCTGGAAACACCATATATTTT.

With regard to this clone: Different DNA sequences within this sample yield the same CDR3. V and J are TRBV5-1 and TRBJ1-2; D uncertain. Germline loops: CDR1 SGHRS, CDR2 YFSETQ. The CDR3 is made up of 13 amino acids. Trimming took off 0 bases at V and 3 bases at J, with 6 bases between the two ends. The CDR3 bases are TGCGCCAGCAGCTTGGGGCATGACTATGGCTACACCTTC. Translating it yields CASSLGHDYGYTF.